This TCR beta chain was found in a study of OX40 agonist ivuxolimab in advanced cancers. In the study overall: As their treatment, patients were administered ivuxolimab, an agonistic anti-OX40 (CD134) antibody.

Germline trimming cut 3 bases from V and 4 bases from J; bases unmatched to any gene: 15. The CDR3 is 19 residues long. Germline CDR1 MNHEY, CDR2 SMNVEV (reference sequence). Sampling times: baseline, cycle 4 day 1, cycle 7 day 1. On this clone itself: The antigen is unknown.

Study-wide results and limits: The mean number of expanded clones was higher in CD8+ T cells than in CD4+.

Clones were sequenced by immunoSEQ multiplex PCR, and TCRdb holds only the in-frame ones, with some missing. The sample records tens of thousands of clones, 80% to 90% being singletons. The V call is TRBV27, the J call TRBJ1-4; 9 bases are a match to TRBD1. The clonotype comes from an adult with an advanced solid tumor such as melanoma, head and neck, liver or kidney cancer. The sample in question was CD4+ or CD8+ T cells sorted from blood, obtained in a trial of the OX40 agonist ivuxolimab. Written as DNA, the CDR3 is TGTGCCAGCAGTTTCTCTCCCCCCACCGGGACAGGGTTTAATGAAAAACTGTTTTTT. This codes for CASSFSPPTGTGFNEKLFF.